Many counts were recorded for the clone carrying this T cell receptor beta chain. This entry is derived from a study of metastatic and nonmetastatic thyroid tumors. TCRdb re-called clones via MiXCR from the PCR reads. The sample lists roughly 30,000 clones, approximately 15% seen once, with 5.5% to 7.5% in the top ten. The ends were cut back, 8 bases at V and 0 bases at J, with 20 bases in the middle. This CDR3 spans 16 amino acids. Germline V gene data show CDR1 as SQVTM and CDR2 as ANQGSEA. Every patient was untreated before thyroid surgery. The genes are TRBV29-1 and TRBJ1-5, with a weak D call TRBD1 (5 bases). The sequencing sample was made of blood. This TCR was recovered from a female donor with papillary thyroid cancer or a benign thyroid nodule (not recorded which). Some clones in this sample may be carry-over from other donors' samples. CDR3 DNA: TGCAGCCCCGGGCTGGACACTATCTATAGCAATCAGCCCCAGCATTTT. Translation: CSPGLDTIYSNQPQHF.